This TCR beta chain came from a study of OX40 agonist ivuxolimab in advanced cancers. Whole-study context: Under the entry rules, prior anti-PD-1, anti-PD-L1 or anti-CTLA-4 therapy was allowed, and approximately 40% had some.

Comment on this clone: Its target is not known.

Trimming at V came to 1 base and at J to 7 bases, leaving 8 bases not matched to a gene. The CDR3 length is 15 residues. The germline CDR1 and CDR2 sequences are SGHRS and YFSETQ. Produced via immunoSEQ multiplex PCR; TCRdb's table is partial and in-frame only. Of over 35,000 clones in the sample, roughly 91% were seen once. Sampling times: baseline, cycle 4 day 1, cycle 7 day 1. Study findings and constraints: In general, CD8+ T cells held more expanded clones than CD4+ did, on average. At 0.1 to 3.0 mg/kg, clonal expansion of CD4+ and CD8+ blood T cells had occurred by week 6.

This rearrangement joins TRBV5-1 to TRBJ1-3; 7 bases map to TRBD1. The source of this sequence is an adult with an advanced solid tumor such as melanoma, head and neck, liver or kidney cancer. Sample: CD4+ or CD8+ T cells sorted from blood, taken in a trial of the OX40 agonist ivuxolimab. This CDR3 reads CASSLRPQGGNTIYF. CDR3 nucleotide sequence: TGCGCCAGCAGCTTGCGTCCTCAGGGGGGGAACACCATATATTTT.